This TCR beta chain originates from a study of T-cell memory formation after mild COVID-19. Study-level findings and limits: Contracting CD4+ clones lay largely in CM and EM, with CD8+ ones residing in EMRA. Contracting clones from day 15 to 85 had balanced CD4/CD8; later expanders favoured CD4+. Nothing confirmed that second-wave clones peaking on day 37 were specific for SARS-CoV-2.

Germline V lookup: CDR1 SGHVS, CDR2 FNYEAQ. This CDR3 comprises 18 residues. V shed 2 bases and J 0 bases; nucleotides not matched to a gene: 9. From 5'RACE with constant-segment primers came TCR alpha and TCR beta cDNA libraries that carried sample barcodes and UMIs. MiXCR, applied by TCRdb to the 5' RACE reads, yields one record per CDR3 protein. The table lists 190,000 or so distinct CDR3 sequences, around 21% of them singletons. About this clonotype: Antigen: not known.

The sequence was collected from an adult woman who had mild COVID-19 (a few samples of this study predate the infection). Cell type and time point are not known. Sequencing was done on a sample of PBMCs or a T cell subset sorted from them (not recorded which). The chain recombines TRBV7-6 with TRBJ2-2; 7 bases are shared with TRBD1. CDR3 residues: CASSLFFGTATNTGELFF. The CDR3 coding sequence is TGTGCCAGCAGCTTATTCTTCGGGACAGCTACGAACACCGGGGAGCTGTTTTTT.